These 3 T cell receptor beta chains share one sample of origin, sequenced in a study of blood T cell repertoires in COVID-19. The table came from immunoSEQ multiplex PCR; TCRdb's copy has only in-frame clones and leaves some out. The table lists around 100,000 clones, about 85% of them singletons. The sequenced material came from peripheral blood. The receptors come from a man aged 40-49 years with acute or convalescent COVID-19.

This rearrangement joins TRBV2 to TRBJ1-3; 7 nucleotides match TRBD1. The V segment lost 9 bases and the J segment 4 bases; nucleotides outside the gene matches: 12. This CDR3 is built from 15 residues. CDR1 and CDR2 from the germline V gene are SNHLY and FYNNEI. The CDR3 region is CARDTNRGTGNTIYF. For the CDR3, the DNA is TGTGCCAGAGATACGAACAGGGGTACCGGAAACACCATATATTTT.

This clone occurred once. The chain is built from TRBV15 and TRBJ1-5; 10 bases are shared with TRBD1. The V gene's germline CDR1 is LNHNV and CDR2 YYDKDF (reference sequence). Losses at the gene ends were 5 bases for V and 0 bases for J; bases not matched to a gene: 7. The CDR3 runs to 17 residues. For the CDR3, the DNA is TGTGCCACCAGCGAAGGGACAGGGGATTATAGCAATCAGCCCCAGCATTTT. Its translation is CATSEGTGDYSNQPQHF.

This clone was detected a few times. The same CDR3 arises from other DNA sequences in this sample as well. This chain joins TRBV28 and TRBJ1-1, with unresolved D. Trimming took off 5 bases at V and 0 bases at J, with 4 bases between the two ends. The CDR3 runs 12 residues. Germline V gene sequence: CDR1 MDHEN, CDR2 SYDVKM. CDR3 DNA: TGTGCCAGCAGTCGTTTGAACACTGAAGCTTTCTTT. Protein: CASSRLNTEAFF.